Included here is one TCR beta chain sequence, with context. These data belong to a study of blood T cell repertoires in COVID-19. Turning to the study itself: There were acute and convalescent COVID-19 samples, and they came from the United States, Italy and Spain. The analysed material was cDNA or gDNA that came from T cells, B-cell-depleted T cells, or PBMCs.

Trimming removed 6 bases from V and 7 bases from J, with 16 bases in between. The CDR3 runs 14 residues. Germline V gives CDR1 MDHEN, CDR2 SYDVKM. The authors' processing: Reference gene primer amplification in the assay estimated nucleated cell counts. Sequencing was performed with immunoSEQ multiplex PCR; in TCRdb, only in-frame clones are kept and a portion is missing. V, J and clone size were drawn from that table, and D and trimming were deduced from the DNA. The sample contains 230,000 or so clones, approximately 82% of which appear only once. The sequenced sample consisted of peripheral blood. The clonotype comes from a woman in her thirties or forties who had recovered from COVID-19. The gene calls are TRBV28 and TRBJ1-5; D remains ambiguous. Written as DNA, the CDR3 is TGTGCCAGCAGCCGAGGGCACGGGAACCAGCCCCAGCATTTT. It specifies CASSRGHGNQPQHF.